One sample yielded the 28 T cell receptor beta chains listed below, sequenced in a study of T cell clonality in common variable immunodeficiency. The table came from immunoSEQ multiplex PCR; TCRdb's copy has only in-frame clones and leaves some out. The record shows 35,000 to 50,000 clones for this sample, with no singletons present. The sequencing sample was made of peripheral blood mononuclear cells. These receptors came from a person between 18 and 69 years old in good health.

To note about this clone: The DNA ends 3 residues before the CDR3 does, and the rest of the CDR3 is filled in from the germline J gene. The chain uses TRBV19 and TRBJ1-1; D not certain. From germline, CDR1 is LNHDA and CDR2 SQIVND (reference sequence). The length of the CDR3 is 14 residues. The V and J ends lost 3 bases and 5 bases respectively, with 13 bases between them. The CDR3 protein is CASSISSRATEAFF. The sequenced part of the CDR3 DNA is TGTGCCAGTAGTATCAGTAGCAGAGCTACTGAA.

This clone was found many times. With the read ending 3 residues before the CDR3 end, the germline J gene is used to fill in that end. This chain uses TRBV19 with TRBJ2-5; the D gene is possibly TRBD1 (5 bases). Germline V gives CDR1 LNHDA, CDR2 SQIVND (reference sequence). The CDR3 contains 15 residues. V was clipped by 5 bases and J by 2 bases, with 15 bases between them. The CDR3 sequence: CASSLSPRQQETQYF. CDR3 DNA, as far as it was read: TGTGCCAGTAGTCTTAGCCCCCGACAGCAAGAGACC.

This clone was observed many times. The read ends 3 residues before the CDR3 terminus; that terminus is restored from the germline J gene. The rearrangement uses TRBV20-1 and TRBJ1-3; TRBD1 matches 7 bases. This CDR3 is built from 13 residues. CDR1 is DFQATT and CDR2 is SNEGSKA in the germline V gene (reference sequence). The ends lost 6 bases at V and 8 bases at J; junction bases unmatched: 10. CDR3 DNA (partial): TGCAGTGCCCAACCGACAGGGTTGGACACC. Its translation is CSAQPTGLDT. The entire CDR3 protein is CSAQPTGLDTIYF.

This clone was recorded at least ten times. The missing CDR3 end, 3 residues past where the read stops, is filled in from the germline J gene. The chain is built from TRBV19 and TRBJ2-5; no reliable D call. This CDR3 has 13 residues. CDR1 and CDR2 from the germline V gene are LNHDA and SQIVND (reference sequence). Between the trimmed V and J ends, which lost 4 bases and 6 bases, there was a span of 12 bases. This CDR3 is CASSTSRPQTQYF. The part of the CDR3 DNA that was read is TGTGCCAGTAGTACCTCTCGTCCTCAGACC.

This clone appeared many times. CDR3 loop: CASSLANEQFF. The CDR3 bases that were read are TGTGCCAGCAGTTTAGCCAATGAG. The chain joins TRBV6-2 or TRBV6-3 to TRBJ2-1; no firm D call. With the read ending 3 residues before the CDR3 end, the germline J gene is used to fill in that end. This CDR3 region has 11 residues. Trimming took 4 bases from V and 6 from J, leaving 4 bases between them. Germline CDR1 is MNHEY and CDR2 is SVGEGT.

This clone has at least ten counts. The CDR3 is cut off 3 residues early in the read; its end comes from the germline J gene. The chain recombines TRBV20-1 with TRBJ2-7, with D possibly matching TRBD2 (6 bases). CDR1 is DFQATT, CDR2 SNEGSKA, per germline (reference sequence). The V gene lost 1 base and the J gene lost 0 bases, with 19 bases spanning the gap. This CDR3 contains 17 residues. The DNA read from the CDR3 is TGCAGTGCTAGAGCCCCGGAGGGCCTAGCGTTCTCCTACGAG. Translation: CSARAPEGLAFSYE. The entire CDR3 sequence reads CSARAPEGLAFSYEQYF.

This clone was counted at least ten times. Coverage ceases 3 residues before the CDR3 finishes, and the germline J gene fills in the end. V and J are TRBV28 and TRBJ1-5; 12 bases are shared with TRBD1. Germline values: CDR1 MDHEN, CDR2 SYDVKM. V trimming: 5 bases; J trimming: 6 bases; junction bases outside the gene matches: 5. The CDR3 length is 15 residues. The CDR3: CASSTRDRGPQPQHF. The part of the CDR3 DNA that was read is TGTGCCAGCAGTACCCGGGACAGGGGGCCTCAGCCC.

This clone appeared many times. The read stops 3 residues short of the end of the CDR3; the missing end is completed from the germline J gene. This rearrangement joins TRBV4-1 to TRBJ2-3; D remains ambiguous. From germline, CDR1 is MGHRA and CDR2 YSYEKL. The CDR3 length is 16 residues. V was clipped by 1 base and J by 0 bases, with 11 bases between them. The CDR3 spells CASSQGPVPSTDTQYF. The DNA read from the CDR3 is TGCGCCAGCAGCCAAGGGCCAGTACCGAGCACAGATACG.

In this sample, this clone turned up many times. The read ends 3 residues shy of where the CDR3 ends; the end is completed using the germline J gene. V and J are TRBV20-1 and TRBJ2-2; D perhaps matches TRBD2 (7 bases). The germline V and J ends were trimmed by 0 bases and 1 base, with 24 bases remaining between them. CDR3 length equals 20 residues. Germline V CDR1 and CDR2: DFQATT, SNEGSKA (reference sequence). The CDR3: CSARDLEGWERGQNTGELFF. The sequenced part of the CDR3 DNA is TGCAGTGCTAGAGATCTGGAGGGGTGGGAGCGGGGACAGAACACCGGGGAG.

This clone was recorded many times. Read data end 3 residues before the CDR3 end; the end is taken from the germline J gene. V usage is TRBV4-1 and J usage is TRBJ2-7; 8 nucleotides line up with TRBD2. V trimming: 6 bases; J trimming: 0 bases; junction bases outside the gene matches: 4. Germline assignment: CDR1 MGHRA and CDR2 YSYEKL. CDR3 length: 14 amino acids. This CDR3 reads CASRPGGGSYEQYF. The sequenced part of the CDR3 DNA is TGCGCCAGCAGACCCGGGGGGGGCTCCTACGAG.

In its sample, this clone was seen many times. The read ends 3 residues before the CDR3 terminus; that terminus is restored from the germline J gene. The chain joins TRBV4-1 to TRBJ1-1; possible D gene TRBD1, 6 bases. The CDR3 extends over 15 amino acids. V was clipped by 4 bases and J by 2 bases, with 14 bases between them. Germline lookup yields CDR1 MGHRA and CDR2 YSYEKL. CDR3 DNA, as far as it was read: TGCGCCAGCAGCCGTCGAAGAGGGGGTAACACTGAA. Protein product: CASSRRRGGNTE. The full CDR3 sequence reads CASSRRRGGNTEAFF.

This clone was seen many times. The missing CDR3 end, 3 residues past where the read stops, is filled in from the germline J gene. The chain carries TRBV9 and TRBJ2-3; TRBD2 aligns across 9 bases. This CDR3 spans 15 amino acids. Germline CDR1 is SGDLS and CDR2 is YYNGEE. Trimming at V came to 4 bases and at J to 2 bases, leaving 5 bases not matched to a gene. The covered CDR3 bases are TGTGCCAGCAGCCTAATAGCGGGGGACACAGATACG. This codes for CASSLIAGDTDT. The whole CDR3 protein is CASSLIAGDTDTQYF.

At least ten counts were recorded for this clone. The sequenced fragment ends 3 residues before the CDR3 boundary, so the rest is inferred from the germline J gene. The chain joins TRBV13 to TRBJ2-3; TRBD2 matches 8 bases. CDR3 length: 15 residues. J gave up 2 bases and V 2 bases, and 3 bases lay outside the gene matches. The germline CDR1 and CDR2 sequences are PRHDT and FYEKMQ (reference sequence). The covered CDR3 bases are TGTGCCAGCAGCTTAACGGGGGGGCTCACAGATACG. Residues: CASSLTGGLTDT. The whole CDR3 protein is CASSLTGGLTDTQYF.

Many counts were recorded for this clone. The sequenced fragment ends 3 residues before the CDR3 boundary, so the rest is inferred from the germline J gene. This sequence joins TRBV14 and TRBJ2-3; D ambiguous. V was clipped by 1 base and J by 0 bases, with 8 bases between them. Germline CDR1 and CDR2: SGHDN and FVKESK. This CDR3 is built from 15 residues. The CDR3 bases that were read are TGTGCCAGCAGCCAAGTTACGACTAGCACAGATACG. Translation: CASSQVTTSTDT. The full CDR3 is CASSQVTTSTDTQYF. The full variable domain, rest sourced from reference TRBV14 and TRBJ2-3, is EAGVTQFPSHSVIEKGQTVTLRCDPISGHDNLYWYRRVMGKEIKFLLHFVKESKQDESGMPNNRFLAERTGGTYSTLKVQPAELEDSGVYFCASSQVTTSTDTQYFGPGTRLTVL.

In its sample, this clone was seen many times. The read finishes 3 residues shy of the CDR3 end, and the germline J gene is used to complete it. The chain joins TRBV7-2 to TRBJ1-1; perhaps TRBD1 as D (5 bases). The CDR3 contains 15 residues. Between the trimmed V and J ends, which lost 3 bases and 1 base, there was a span of 12 bases. Germline V gene sequence: CDR1 SGHTA, CDR2 FQGNSA. The covered CDR3 bases are TGTGCCAGCAGCTTCCCCAGGCAGGGGAACACTGAA. This codes for CASSFPRQGNTE. The whole CDR3 region reads CASSFPRQGNTEAFF.

Ten or more counts support this clone. The read terminates 3 residues ahead of where the CDR3 ends, so the germline J gene completes it. The chain joins TRBV18 to TRBJ1-2; no clear D gene. Germline loops: CDR1 KGHSH, CDR2 LQKENI. V lost 3 bases and J 0 bases, leaving 11 bases between the germline ends. The CDR3 sequence is 15 residues long. CDR3 amino acids: CASSPGVGPNYGYTF. CDR3 bases read: TGTGCCAGCTCACCCGGGGTAGGGCCTAACTATGGC.

This clone occurred many times. The read finishes 3 residues shy of the CDR3 end, and the germline J gene is used to complete it. The chain recombines TRBV6-1 with TRBJ2-7; no firm D call. Trimming removed 1 base at V and 1 base at J, with 5 bases between. The CDR3 totals 13 residues. Germline CDR1 reads MNHNS; CDR2 reads SASEGT. CDR3 bases read: TGTGCCAGCAGTGAAGGTTATTCCTACGAG. This sequence encodes CASSEGYSYE. The full CDR3 reads CASSEGYSYEQYF.

This clone was observed many times. CDR3 DNA, as far as it was read: TGCAGTGCGCAGGGACAGGGAATGAACACTGAA. Protein: CSAQGQGMNTE. The full CDR3 protein is CSAQGQGMNTEAFF. The gene calls are TRBV20-1 and TRBJ1-1, with TRBD1 matching 9 bases. The missing CDR3 end, 3 residues past where the read stops, is filled in from the germline J gene. Germline CDR1 is DFQATT and CDR2 is SNEGSKA (reference sequence). The CDR3 covers 14 residues. The V segment lost 6 bases and the J segment 0 bases; nucleotides outside the gene matches: 5.

In its sample, this clone was seen many times. Read coverage stops 3 residues before the CDR3 terminus; the germline J gene supplies the remainder. The chain recombines TRBV7-9 with TRBJ2-5, with TRBD1 as a possible D gene (5 bases). Germline V CDR1 and CDR2: SEHNR, FQNEAQ (reference sequence). This CDR3 region has 14 residues. V shed 1 base and J shed 5 bases, with 11 bases lying between them. CDR3 bases read: TGTGCCAGCAGCTTAGTCGTGGGGCGGGAGACC. Residues: CASSLVVGRET. The entire CDR3 protein reads CASSLVVGRETQYF.

This clone was seen at least ten times. The missing CDR3 end, 3 residues past where the read stops, is filled in from the germline J gene. The chain joins TRBV7-8 to TRBJ2-1, with D perhaps TRBD1 (6 bases). The CDR3 covers 17 residues. CDR1 SGHVS and CDR2 FQNEAQ come from the germline V gene. Trimming took off 0 bases at V and 2 bases at J, with 14 bases between the two ends. Partial CDR3 DNA: TGTGCCAGCAGCTTAGCGCAGGGTAGGGGGACCTACAATGAG. This sequence encodes CASSLAQGRGTYNE. The CDR3 as a whole reads CASSLAQGRGTYNEQFF.

This clone was seen repeatedly, ten times or more. The read comes to an end 3 residues before the CDR3 does, leaving the germline J gene to fill in the end. The J gene is TRBJ2-3, the V gene TRBV20-1; the match to TRBD2 covers 10 bases. The CDR3 contains 18 residues. In germline, CDR1 is DFQATT, CDR2 SNEGSKA (reference sequence). Trimming removed 3 bases from V and 2 bases from J; junction bases left unmatched: 14. CDR3 bases read: TGCAGTGCTAGGCCCTCCACCGTGACTAGCGGGCTCACAGATACG. As protein: CSARPSTVTSGLTDT. The whole CDR3 sequence reads CSARPSTVTSGLTDTQYF.

This clone was detected many times. Read coverage stops 3 residues before the CDR3 terminus; the germline J gene supplies the remainder. The rearrangement uses TRBV20-1 and TRBJ1-5; TRBD1 matches at 9 bases. Germline CDR1 is DFQATT and CDR2 is SNEGSKA (reference sequence). The CDR3 runs 13 residues. With 6 bases clipped from V and 7 bases from J, the junction kept 7 bases outside the gene matches. The sequenced CDR3 bases are TGCAGTGCCGGGGACAGGGTCGAACAGCCC. Its translation: CSAGDRVEQP. The CDR3, in full, reads CSAGDRVEQPQHF.

The sample holds many counts of this clone. The read stops 3 residues short of the end of the CDR3; the missing end is completed from the germline J gene. The chain combines TRBV7-8 with TRBJ2-2, with 8 bases matching TRBD1. CDR3 size: 18 residues. V was clipped by 5 bases and J by 5 bases; unmatched bases: 16. Looked up from germline, CDR1 is SGHVS and CDR2 is FQNEAQ. CDR3 DNA, as far as it was read: TGTGCCAGCAGCACCGCTCGATGGCAGGGGGCCCTTACCGGGGAG. It encodes CASSTARWQGALTGE. In full, the CDR3 reads CASSTARWQGALTGELFF. The full variable domain, its missing parts supplied by reference TRBV7-8 and TRBJ2-2, is GAGVSQSPRYKVAKRGQDVALRCDPISGHVSLFWYQQALGQGPEFLTYFQNEAQLDKSGLPSDRFFAERPEGSVSTLKIQRTQQEDSAVYLCASSTARWQGALTGELFFGEGSRLTVL.

This clone was recorded at least ten times. Sequencing ends 3 residues short of the CDR3 end; the germline J gene provides the rest. The chain has TRBV27 and TRBJ2-3, with TRBD2 identical over 8 bases. The CDR3 runs 16 residues. From germline, CDR1 is MNHEY and CDR2 SMNVEV (reference sequence). Losses at the gene ends were 7 bases for V and 3 bases for J; bases not matched to a gene: 12. The CDR3 DNA, read in part, is TGTGCCAGCACCTTTCTTGGGCGGGAGGCAACAGATACG. Its protein is CASTFLGREATDT. The whole CDR3 reads CASTFLGREATDTQYF.

This clone has at least ten counts. The read terminates 3 residues ahead of where the CDR3 ends, so the germline J gene completes it. V and J are TRBV29-1 and TRBJ1-2, with 8 bases that match TRBD1. CDR3 length: 14 amino acids. J lost 4 bases, V lost 0 bases, and 4 bases had no gene match. CDR1 and CDR2 (germline): SQVTM, ANQGSEA. The covered CDR3 bases are TGCAGCGTTGAAGATTACACAGGGGGCTATGGC. It yields the protein CSVEDYTGGYG. The whole CDR3 protein is CSVEDYTGGYGYTF.

The sample holds many counts of this clone. The read terminates 3 residues before the CDR3 end, so the remaining end is supplied by the germline J gene. The chain uses TRBV18 and TRBJ1-4; D is perhaps TRBD1 (6 bases). V lost 5 bases and J lost 0, with 10 bases in between. Germline V gene sequence: CDR1 KGHSH, CDR2 LQKENI. This CDR3 has 15 residues. The CDR3 sequence: CASSKTGTTNEKLFF. Partial CDR3 DNA: TGTGCCAGCTCAAAAACAGGGACAACTAATGAAAAA. The full variable domain, rest sourced from reference TRBV18 and TRBJ1-4, is NAGVMQNPRHLVRRRGQEARLRCSPMKGHSHVYWYRQLPEEGLKFMVYLQKENIIDESGMPKERFSAEFPKEGPSILRIQQVVRGDSAAYFCASSKTGTTNEKLFFGSGTQLSVL.

This clone was seen at least ten times. The read stops 3 residues short of the end of the CDR3; the missing end is completed from the germline J gene. This chain uses TRBV7-3 with TRBJ1-1; 8 nucleotides line up with TRBD1. The junction had 3 bases not matched to a gene; V was cut back by 5 bases and J by 1 base. The CDR3 loop spans 14 amino acids. In germline, CDR1 is SGHTA, CDR2 FQGTGA. The CDR3 is CASSAGQGNTEAFF. Partial CDR3 DNA: TGTGCCAGCAGCGCCGGACAGGGGAACACTGAA.

The sample holds many counts of this clone. The read terminates 3 residues ahead of where the CDR3 ends, so the germline J gene completes it. The chain combines TRBV29-1 with TRBJ2-2; D unclear. Germline V gene sequence: CDR1 SQVTM, CDR2 ANQGSEA. The V end was cut by 6 bases, the J end by 6 bases, with 14 bases between. The CDR3 runs to 13 residues. The DNA read from the CDR3 is TGCAGCGTAGAATCGGTTGTCGCCGGGGAG. Translated, it gives CSVESVVAGE. In full, the CDR3 is CSVESVVAGELFF.